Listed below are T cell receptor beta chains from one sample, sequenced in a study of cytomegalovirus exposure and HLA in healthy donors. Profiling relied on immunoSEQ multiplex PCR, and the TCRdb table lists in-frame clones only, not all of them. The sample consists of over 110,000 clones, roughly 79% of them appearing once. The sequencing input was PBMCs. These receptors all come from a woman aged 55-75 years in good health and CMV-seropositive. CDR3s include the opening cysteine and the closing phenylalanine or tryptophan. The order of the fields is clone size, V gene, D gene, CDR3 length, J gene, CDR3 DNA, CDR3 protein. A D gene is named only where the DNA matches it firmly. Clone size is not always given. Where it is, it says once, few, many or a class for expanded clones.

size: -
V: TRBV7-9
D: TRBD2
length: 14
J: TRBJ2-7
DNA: TGTGCCAGCAGCCCAGGGACTAGCGGGCTCGAGCAGTACTTC
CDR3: CASSPGTSGLEQYF

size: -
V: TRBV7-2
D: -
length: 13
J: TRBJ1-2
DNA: TGTGCCAGCAGCTTAGACACAAACTATGGCTACACCTTC
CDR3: CASSLDTNYGYTF

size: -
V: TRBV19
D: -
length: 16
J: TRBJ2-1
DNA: TGTGCCAGTACAAAGGGGCGTAGGTCCCCTTACAATGAGCAGTTCTTC
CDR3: CASTKGRRSPYNEQFF

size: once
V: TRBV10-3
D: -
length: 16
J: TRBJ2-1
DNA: TGTGCCATCAGTGAGCGGGGTAGCGCCTCCTACAATGAGCAGTTCTTC
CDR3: CAISERGSASYNEQFF

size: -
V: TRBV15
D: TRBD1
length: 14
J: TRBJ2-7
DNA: TGTGCCACCAGCAGCCGGGACAGAAAATTCGAGCAGTACTTC
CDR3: CATSSRDRKFEQYF

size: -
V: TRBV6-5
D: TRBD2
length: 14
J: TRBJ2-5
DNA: TGTGCCAGCAGAGGACTAGCGGGAGGAAAGACCCAGTACTTC
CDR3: CASRGLAGGKTQYF

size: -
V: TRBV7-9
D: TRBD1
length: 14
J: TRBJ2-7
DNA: TGTGCCAGCAGCACGGGACAGGGAGTTGGTGAGCAGTACTTC
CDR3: CASSTGQGVGEQYF

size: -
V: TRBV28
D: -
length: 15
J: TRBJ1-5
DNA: TGTGCCAGCAGCCCTGCCCACGCGCGCAATCAGCCCCAGCATTTT
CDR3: CASSPAHARNQPQHF

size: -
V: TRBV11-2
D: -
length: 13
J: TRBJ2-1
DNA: TGTGCCAGCAGCCCCGGACTTCTAAATGAGCAGTTCTTC
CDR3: CASSPGLLNEQFF

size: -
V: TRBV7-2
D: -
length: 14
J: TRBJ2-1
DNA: TGTGCCAGCAGCTTAGTGGCGGATAGGAGTGAGCAGTTCTTC
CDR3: CASSLVADRSEQFF

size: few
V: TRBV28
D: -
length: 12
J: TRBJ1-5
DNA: TGTGCCAGCAGCAGGGGATCTCAGCCCCAGCATTTT
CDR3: CASSRGSQPQHF

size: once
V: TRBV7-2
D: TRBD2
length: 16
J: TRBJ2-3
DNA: TGTGCCAGCAGCCCTGGACTAGCGGTTAGCACAGATACGCAGTATTTT
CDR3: CASSPGLAVSTDTQYF

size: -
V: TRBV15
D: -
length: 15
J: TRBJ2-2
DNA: TGTGCCACCAGCAGCGGGAGGGGGCACACCGGGGAGCTGTTTTTT
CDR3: CATSSGRGHTGELFF

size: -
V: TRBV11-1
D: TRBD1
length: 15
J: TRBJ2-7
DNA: TGTGCCAGCAGCCCACGTGGGGACAGGGGCTCCGAGCAGTACTTC
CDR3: CASSPRGDRGSEQYF

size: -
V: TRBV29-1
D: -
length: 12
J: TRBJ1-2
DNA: TGCAGCGTGGGGACACCAAACTATGGCTACACCTTC
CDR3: CSVGTPNYGYTF

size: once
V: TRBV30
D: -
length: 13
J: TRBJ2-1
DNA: TGTGCCTGGAGTGGGGCAGACTACAATGAGCAGTTCTTC
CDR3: CAWSGADYNEQFF

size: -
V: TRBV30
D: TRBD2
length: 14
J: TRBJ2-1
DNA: TGTGCCTGGGACCGACTAGCGGGAGGCCGCGAGCAGTTCTTC
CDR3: CAWDRLAGGREQFF

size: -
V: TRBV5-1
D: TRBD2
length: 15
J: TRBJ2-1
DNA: TGCGCCAGCAGTTTGGGGCTAGCGGGAGAGGGGGAGCAGTTCTTC
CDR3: CASSLGLAGEGEQFF

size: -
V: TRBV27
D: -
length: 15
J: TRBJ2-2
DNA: TGTGCCAGCAGTTGGAGGTTCTCGAACACCGGGGAGCTGTTTTTT
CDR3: CASSWRFSNTGELFF

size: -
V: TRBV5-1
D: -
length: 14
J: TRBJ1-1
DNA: TGCGCCAGCAGCGGGGGGGCGGGGAACACTGAAGCTTTCTTT
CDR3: CASSGGAGNTEAFF

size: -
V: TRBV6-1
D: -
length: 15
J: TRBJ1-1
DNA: TGTGCCAGCAGTGAAGGCAGCCACAGGGACCCTGAAGCTTTCTTT
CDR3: CASSEGSHRDPEAFF

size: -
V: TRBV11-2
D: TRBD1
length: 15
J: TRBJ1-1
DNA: TGTGCCAGCAGGCACGGACAGGGGATGAACACTGAAGCTTTCTTT
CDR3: CASRHGQGMNTEAFF

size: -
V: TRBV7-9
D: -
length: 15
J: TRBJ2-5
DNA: TGTGCCAGCAGCCCCAGGGCCGGAGGGGATGAGACCCAGTACTTC
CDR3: CASSPRAGGDETQYF

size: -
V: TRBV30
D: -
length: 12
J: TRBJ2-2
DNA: TGTGCCTGGAGTCGGGGCACCGGGGAGCTGTTTTTT
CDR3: CAWSRGTGELFF

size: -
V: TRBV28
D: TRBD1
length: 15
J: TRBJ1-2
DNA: TGTGCCAGCAGTCCGCCTCAGGGGGCGGGTGGGGGCTACACCTTC
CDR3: CASSPPQGAGGGYTF

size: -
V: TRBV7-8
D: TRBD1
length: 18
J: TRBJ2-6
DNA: TGTGCCAGCAGCAGAGACAGGGGGATAGGCTCTGGGGCCAACGTCCTGACTTTC
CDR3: CASSRDRGIGSGANVLTF

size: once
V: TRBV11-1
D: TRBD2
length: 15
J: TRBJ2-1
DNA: TGTGCCAGCAGCTTAGGGACTAGCGTTTACAATGAGCAGTTCTTC
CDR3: CASSLGTSVYNEQFF